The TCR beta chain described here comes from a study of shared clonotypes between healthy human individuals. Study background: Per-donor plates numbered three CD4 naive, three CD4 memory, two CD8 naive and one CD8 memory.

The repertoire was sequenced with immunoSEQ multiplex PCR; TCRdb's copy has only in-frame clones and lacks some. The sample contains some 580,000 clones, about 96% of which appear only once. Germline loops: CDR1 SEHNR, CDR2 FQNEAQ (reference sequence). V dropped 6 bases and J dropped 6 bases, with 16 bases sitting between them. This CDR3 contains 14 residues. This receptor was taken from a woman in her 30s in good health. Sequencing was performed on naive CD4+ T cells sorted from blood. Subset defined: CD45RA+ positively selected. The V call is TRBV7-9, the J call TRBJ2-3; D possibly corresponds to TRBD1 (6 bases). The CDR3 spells CASRVAPRGDTQYF. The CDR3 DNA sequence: TGTGCCAGCAGGGTAGCGCCCAGGGGTGATACGCAGTATTTT. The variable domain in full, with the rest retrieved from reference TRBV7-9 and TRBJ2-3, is DTGVSQNPRHKITKRGQNVTFRCDPISEHNRLYWYRQTLGQGPEFLTYFQNEAQLEKSRLLSDRFSAERPKGSFSTLEIQRTEQGDSAMYLCASRVAPRGDTQYFGPGTRLTVL.